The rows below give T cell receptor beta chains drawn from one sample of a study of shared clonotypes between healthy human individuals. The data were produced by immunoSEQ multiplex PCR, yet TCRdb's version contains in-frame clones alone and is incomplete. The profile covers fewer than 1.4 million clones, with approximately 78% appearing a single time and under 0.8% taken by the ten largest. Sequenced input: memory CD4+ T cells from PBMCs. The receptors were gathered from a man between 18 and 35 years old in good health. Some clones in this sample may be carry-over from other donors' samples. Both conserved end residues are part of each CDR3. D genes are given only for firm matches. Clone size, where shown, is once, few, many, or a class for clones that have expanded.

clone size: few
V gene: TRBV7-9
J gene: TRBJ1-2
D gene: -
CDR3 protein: CASSLATGYYGYTF
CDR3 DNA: TGTGCCAGCAGCTTAGCTACAGGGTACTATGGCTACACCTTC

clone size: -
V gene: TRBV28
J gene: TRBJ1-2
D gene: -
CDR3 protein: CASSFEGYGYTF
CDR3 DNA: TGTGCCAGCAGTTTCGAGGGCTATGGCTACACCTTC

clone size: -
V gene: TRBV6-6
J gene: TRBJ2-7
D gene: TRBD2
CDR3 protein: CASAGLAGSSYEQYF
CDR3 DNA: TGTGCCAGCGCCGGACTAGCGGGCAGCTCCTACGAGCAGTACTTC

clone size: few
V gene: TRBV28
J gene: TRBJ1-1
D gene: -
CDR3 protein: CASSSLQPTEAFF
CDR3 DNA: TGTGCCAGCAGTTCGCTCCAGCCCACTGAAGCTTTCTTT

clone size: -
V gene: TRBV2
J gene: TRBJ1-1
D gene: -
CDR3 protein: CASGGALWRNTEAFF
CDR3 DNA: TGTGCCAGCGGGGGAGCTCTGTGGAGGAACACTGAAGCTTTCTTT

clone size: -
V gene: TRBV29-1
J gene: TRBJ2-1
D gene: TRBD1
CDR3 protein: CSVLSRTGGSYNEQFF
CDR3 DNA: TGCAGCGTCCTATCCCGGACAGGGGGCTCCTACAATGAGCAGTTCTTC

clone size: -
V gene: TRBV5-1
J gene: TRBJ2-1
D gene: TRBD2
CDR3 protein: CASSLEMRTSGNNEQFF
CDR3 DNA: TGCGCCAGCAGCTTGGAGATGAGGACTAGCGGCAACAATGAGCAGTTCTTC

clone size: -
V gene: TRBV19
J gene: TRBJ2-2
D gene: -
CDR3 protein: CASSISHRTGELFF
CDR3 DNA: TGTGCCAGTAGTATTAGCCACCGCACCGGGGAGCTGTTTTTT

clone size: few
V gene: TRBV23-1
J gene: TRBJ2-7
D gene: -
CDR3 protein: CASSRPTGSSSYEQYF
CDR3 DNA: TGCGCCAGCAGTCGCCCGACAGGCTCTAGCTCCTACGAGCAGTACTTC

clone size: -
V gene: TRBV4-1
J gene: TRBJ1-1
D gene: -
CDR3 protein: CASSQRARANTEAFF
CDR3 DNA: TGCGCCAGCAGCCAACGAGCAAGGGCGAACACTGAAGCTTTCTTT

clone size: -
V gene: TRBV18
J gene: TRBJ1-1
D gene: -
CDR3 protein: CASSRIPLGTEAFF
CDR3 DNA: TGTGCCAGCTCACGAATCCCCCTGGGGACTGAAGCTTTCTTT

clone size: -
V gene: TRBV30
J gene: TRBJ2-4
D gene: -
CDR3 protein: CAWRRAADQNIQYF
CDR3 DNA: TGTGCCTGGAGGAGGGCGGCAGACCAAAACATTCAGTACTTC

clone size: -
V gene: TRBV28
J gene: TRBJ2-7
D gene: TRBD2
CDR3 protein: CASSLSGGRYEQYF
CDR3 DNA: TGTGCCAGCAGTTTGTCGGGAGGACGGTACGAGCAGTACTTC

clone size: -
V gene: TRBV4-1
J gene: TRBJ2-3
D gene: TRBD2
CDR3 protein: CASSQAPGGRALDTQYF
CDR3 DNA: TGCGCCAGCAGCCAAGCTCCGGGGGGGAGGGCCTTAGATACGCAGTATTTT

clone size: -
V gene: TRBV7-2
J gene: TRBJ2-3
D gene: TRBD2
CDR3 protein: CASSLAGTSGRRMGWQYF
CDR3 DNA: TGTGCCAGCAGCTTAGCGGGGACTAGCGGGAGGCGGATGGGATGGCAGTATTTT

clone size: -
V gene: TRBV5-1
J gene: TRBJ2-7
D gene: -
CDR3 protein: CASSLVGARSYEQYF
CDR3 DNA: TGCGCCAGCAGCTTGGTGGGGGCCCGATCCTACGAGCAGTACTTC

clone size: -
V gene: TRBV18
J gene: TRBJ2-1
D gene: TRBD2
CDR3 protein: CASSLGLAGERKYNEQFF
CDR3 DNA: TGTGCCAGCTCACTCGGACTAGCGGGAGAAAGGAAGTACAATGAGCAGTTCTTC

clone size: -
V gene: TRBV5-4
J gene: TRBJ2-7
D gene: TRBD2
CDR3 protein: CASSSGLAYSYEQYF
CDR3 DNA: TGTGCCAGCAGTTCGGGACTAGCTTATTCCTACGAGCAGTACTTC

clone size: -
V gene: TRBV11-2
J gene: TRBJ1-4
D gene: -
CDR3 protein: CASSFGLSNEKLFF
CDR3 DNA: TGTGCCAGCAGCTTTGGGCTCTCTAATGAAAAACTGTTTTTT

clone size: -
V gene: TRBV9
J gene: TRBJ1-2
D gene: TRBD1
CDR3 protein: CASGYPGQGTF
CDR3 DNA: TGTGCCAGCGGATACCCGGGACAGGGCACCTTC

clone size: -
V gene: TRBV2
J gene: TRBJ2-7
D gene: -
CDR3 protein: CASSAGGGGPYEQYF
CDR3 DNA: TGTGCCAGCAGTGCGGGCGGTGGCGGACCCTACGAGCAGTACTTC

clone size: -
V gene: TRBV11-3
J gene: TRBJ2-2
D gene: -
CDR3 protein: CASSLVYGELFF
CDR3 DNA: TGTGCCAGCAGCTTGGTTTATGGGGAGCTGTTTTTT

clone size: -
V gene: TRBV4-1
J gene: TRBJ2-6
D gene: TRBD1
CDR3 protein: CASSQRTGAPGANVLTF
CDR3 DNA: TGCGCCAGCAGCCAAAGGACAGGGGCCCCTGGGGCCAACGTCCTGACTTTC

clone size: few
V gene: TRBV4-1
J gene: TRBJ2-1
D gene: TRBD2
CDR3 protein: CASSQGRTIAGVNEQFF
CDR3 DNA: TGCGCCAGCAGCCAAGGACGAACCATAGCGGGAGTCAATGAGCAGTTCTTC

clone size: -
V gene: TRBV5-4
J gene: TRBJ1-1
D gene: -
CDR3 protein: CASSLGGQLNTEAFF
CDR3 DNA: TGTGCCAGCAGCTTGGGTGGACAGTTGAACACTGAAGCTTTCTTT

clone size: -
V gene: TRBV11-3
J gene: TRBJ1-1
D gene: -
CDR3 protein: CASSWGTEAFF
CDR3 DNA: TGTGCCAGCAGCTGGGGCACTGAAGCTTTCTTT

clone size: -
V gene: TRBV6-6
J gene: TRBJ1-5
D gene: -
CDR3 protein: CASSAQGSNQPQHF
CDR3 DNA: TGTGCCAGCAGTGCTCAGGGTAGCAATCAGCCCCAGCATTTT

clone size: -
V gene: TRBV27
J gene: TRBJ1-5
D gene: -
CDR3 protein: CASSFRYSNQPQHF
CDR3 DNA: TGTGCCAGCAGTTTTCGGTATAGCAATCAGCCCCAGCATTTT

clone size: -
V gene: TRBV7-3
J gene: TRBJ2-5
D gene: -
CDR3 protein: CASSLLARETQYF
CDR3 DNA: TGTGCCAGCAGCTTACTAGCTCGAGAGACCCAGTACTTC

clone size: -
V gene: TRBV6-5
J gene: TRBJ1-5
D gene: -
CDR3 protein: CASSYSAGRNQPQHF
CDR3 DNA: TGTGCCAGCAGTTACTCGGCAGGGCGCAATCAGCCCCAGCATTTT

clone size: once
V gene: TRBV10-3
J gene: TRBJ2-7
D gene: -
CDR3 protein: CAISDDSRVEQYF
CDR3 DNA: TGTGCCATCAGTGATGACTCCCGCGTCGAGCAGTACTTC

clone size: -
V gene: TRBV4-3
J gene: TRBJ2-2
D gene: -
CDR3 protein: CASSQDGSSNTGELFF
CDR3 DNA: TGCGCCAGCAGCCAAGACGGCTCCTCGAACACCGGGGAGCTGTTTTTT

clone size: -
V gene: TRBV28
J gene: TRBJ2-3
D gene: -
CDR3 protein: CASTEGADTQYF
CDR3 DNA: TGTGCCAGCACCGAGGGGGCAGATACGCAGTATTTT

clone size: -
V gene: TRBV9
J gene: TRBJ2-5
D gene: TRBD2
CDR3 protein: CASSVASGRALETQYF
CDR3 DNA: TGTGCCAGCAGCGTCGCTAGCGGGAGGGCCTTGGAGACCCAGTACTTC

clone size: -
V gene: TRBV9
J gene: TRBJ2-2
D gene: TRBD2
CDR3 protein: CASSIGTSGMNTGELFF
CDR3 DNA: TGTGCCAGCAGCATAGGGACTAGCGGGATGAACACCGGGGAGCTGTTTTTT

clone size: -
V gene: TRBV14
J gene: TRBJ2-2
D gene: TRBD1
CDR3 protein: CASSQPYRGRTGELFF
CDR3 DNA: TGTGCCAGCAGCCAACCTTACAGGGGGCGCACCGGGGAGCTGTTTTTT

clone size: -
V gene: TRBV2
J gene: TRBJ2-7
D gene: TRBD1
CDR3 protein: CASSELRTGNEQYF
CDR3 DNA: TGTGCCAGCAGTGAACTCCGGACAGGGAACGAGCAGTACTTC

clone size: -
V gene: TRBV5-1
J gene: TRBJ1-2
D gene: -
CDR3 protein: CASSLEVVGDGYTF
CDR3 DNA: TGCGCCAGCAGCTTGGAGGTAGTGGGGGATGGCTACACCTTC

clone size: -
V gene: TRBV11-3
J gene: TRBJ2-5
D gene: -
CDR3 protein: CASSQGQETQYF
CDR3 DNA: TGTGCCAGCAGCCAGGGCCAAGAGACCCAGTACTTC

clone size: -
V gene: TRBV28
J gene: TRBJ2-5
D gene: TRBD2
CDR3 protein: CASRTPGTSGSQYF
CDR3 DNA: TGTGCCAGCAGGACCCCCGGGACTAGCGGATCCCAGTACTTC

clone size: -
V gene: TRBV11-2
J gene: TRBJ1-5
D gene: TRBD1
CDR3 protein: CASSLRPGGNSGLQPQHF
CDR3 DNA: TGTGCCAGCAGCTTAAGGCCAGGGGGAAATTCCGGTCTTCAGCCCCAGCATTTT

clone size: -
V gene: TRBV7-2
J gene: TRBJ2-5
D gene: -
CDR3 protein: CASSLGTPQETQYF
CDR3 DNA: TGTGCCAGCAGCCTGGGGACTCCCCAAGAGACCCAGTACTTC

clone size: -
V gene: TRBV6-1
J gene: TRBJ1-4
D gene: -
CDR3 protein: CASSGGGANEKLFF
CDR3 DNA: TGTGCCAGCAGTGGCGGGGGGGCTAATGAAAAACTGTTTTTT

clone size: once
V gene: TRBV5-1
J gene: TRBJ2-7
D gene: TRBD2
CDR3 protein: CASSSLTSAKGEQYF
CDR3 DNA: TGCGCCAGCAGCTCACTCACTAGCGCCAAGGGGGAGCAGTACTTC

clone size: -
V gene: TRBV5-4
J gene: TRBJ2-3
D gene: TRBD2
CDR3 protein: CASSRREGDTDTQYF
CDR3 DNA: TGTGCCAGCAGCCGCCGGGAGGGTGACACAGATACGCAGTATTTT

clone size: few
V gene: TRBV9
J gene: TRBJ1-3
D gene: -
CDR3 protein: CASSVSVGNTGNTIYF
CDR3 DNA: TGTGCCAGCAGCGTATCGGTAGGGAATACAGGAAACACCATATATTTT

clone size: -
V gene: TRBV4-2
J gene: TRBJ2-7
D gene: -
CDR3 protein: CASSSAGTSTYEQYF
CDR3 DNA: TGTGCCAGCAGCTCCGCCGGGACTTCCACCTACGAGCAGTACTTC

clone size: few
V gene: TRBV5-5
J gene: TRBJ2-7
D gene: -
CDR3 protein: CASRLPGRSYEQYF
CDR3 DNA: TGTGCCAGCAGATTGCCGGGACGGAGTTACGAGCAGTACTTC

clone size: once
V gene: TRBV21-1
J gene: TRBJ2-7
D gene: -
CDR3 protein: CASSFRDRVDSYEQYF
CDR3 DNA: TGTGCCAGCAGCTTCCGGGACAGGGTAGATTCCTACGAGCAGTACTTC

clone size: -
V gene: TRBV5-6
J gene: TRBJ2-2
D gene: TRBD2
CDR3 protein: CASSLRLAGAGELFF
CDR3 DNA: TGTGCCAGCAGCTTGAGACTAGCGGGAGCCGGGGAGCTGTTTTTT